This T cell receptor beta chain was found in a study of T cell clones after liver transplantation. TCRdb's table, derived via immunoSEQ multiplex PCR, lists solely in-frame clones and lacks some. Among 70,000 to 80,000 clones, about 92% were seen once, and the ten largest hold less than 3%. This clone was found once. The CDR3 runs 15 residues. Looked up from germline, CDR1 is LNHDA and CDR2 is SQIVND (reference sequence). V lost 4 bases and J 4 bases, leaving 16 bases between the germline ends. The chain has TRBV19 and TRBJ1-2, with D maybe TRBD1 (6 bases). The source of this sequence is a human donor who received a liver transplant. The sequences come from CD4+ T cells from blood, collected before liver transplant. The CDR3 loop reads CASSTRDIRTYGYTF. DNA of the CDR3: TGTGCCAGTAGTACCCGGGACATTCGGACCTATGGCTACACCTTC.